This TCR beta chain emerged from a study of T cells in localized non-small cell lung cancer (TCRdb year 2020). About the study as a whole: The study analyzed T cell repertoires of a few hundred early-stage NSCLC patients, comparing tumors and uninvolved tumor-adjacent lungs. The mean age of the NSCLC patients was about 67 years, with 120 to 150 men and approximately 100 women. The cohort comprised 200 to 300 treatment-naïve NSCLC patients with resected, localized lung tumors. Here is what the overall study found, with its caveats: A median of around 50 of the top 100 tumor clones turned up in the paired uninvolved adjacent lung, and roughly 28 of those clones also ranked among the top 100 of that same adjacent lung. Because multi-region sequencing of the tumors was not done, intratumor heterogeneity could not be ruled out. Since the design was exploratory, TCR variables were selected using unadjusted p-values with no false-discovery rate correction. Uninvolved tumor-adjacent lung showed the highest T cell clonality, higher than tumor, which suggests more focused antigenic responses in the uninvolved tumor-adjacent lung. Higher T cell density in blood was associated with longer overall survival, whereas higher clonality in adjacent lung was associated with shorter survival.

The immunoSEQ Assay was used to sequence TCR beta CDR3 regions from DNA. The authors processed their data as follows. T cell density was computed as TCR beta template counts normalized to usable DNA estimated by amplifying housekeeping genes. Richness was estimated with the preseqR package, extrapolating to 400,000 templates for PBMC samples and 120,000 templates for tissue samples. Clonality was taken to be one minus Pielou's evenness. Tissue-enriched TCRs were identified by differential abundance testing using productive amino-acid clonotypes, minimum total count 5 and alpha 0.1. The Jaccard Index and the Morisita Overlap Index were used to measure repertoire overlap between compartments. GLIPH clustered TCR beta CDR3s with public tetramer-defined viral CDR3s; viral motifs required at least three viral sequences plus V-gene enrichment. The table comes from immuneACCESS by way of TCRdb, which keeps in-frame sequences with V and J called. Part of the clones is missing from these tables; in studies checked, under half for an unresolved V gene and the rest for unknown reasons. V and J calls plus clone size are reproduced from that table; the DNA served to infer D and trimming. This sample comprises 100,000 to 150,000 clones, more than 80% of them detected only once. The biggest ten clones account for over 1.5% of the sample.

Based on the germline V gene, the CDR1 and CDR2 sequences are SNHLY and FYNNEI. V gives up 4 bases and J gives up 0 bases, and the segment between their germline ends measures 9 bases. Including the terminal cysteine and phenylalanine, the CDR3 comprises 15 residues. Only the CDR3 part of the read is kept: 45 bases, read in frame from the first base. At diagnosis, peripheral blood, uninvolved tumor-adjacent lung and tumor were collected and stored as a combination of fresh-frozen and FFPE material. For TCR repertoire profiling, blood samples were analyzed in the form of peripheral blood mononuclear cells. In regard to this clone: Its cognate antigen has yet to be identified. No per-base quality is available; no much larger clone lies one base away.

Sequences were derived from peripheral blood, sampled before any cancer treatment. This clonotype was obtained from a female donor aged 60 or older with stage I lung adenocarcinoma. Rearrangement joined TRBV2 to TRBJ2-2; there is no confident call for the D gene. The DNA sequence reads TGTGCCAGCAGTGTTTCAGGACCGAACACCGGGGAGCTGTTTTTT. Its coded protein is CASSVSGPNTGELFF.